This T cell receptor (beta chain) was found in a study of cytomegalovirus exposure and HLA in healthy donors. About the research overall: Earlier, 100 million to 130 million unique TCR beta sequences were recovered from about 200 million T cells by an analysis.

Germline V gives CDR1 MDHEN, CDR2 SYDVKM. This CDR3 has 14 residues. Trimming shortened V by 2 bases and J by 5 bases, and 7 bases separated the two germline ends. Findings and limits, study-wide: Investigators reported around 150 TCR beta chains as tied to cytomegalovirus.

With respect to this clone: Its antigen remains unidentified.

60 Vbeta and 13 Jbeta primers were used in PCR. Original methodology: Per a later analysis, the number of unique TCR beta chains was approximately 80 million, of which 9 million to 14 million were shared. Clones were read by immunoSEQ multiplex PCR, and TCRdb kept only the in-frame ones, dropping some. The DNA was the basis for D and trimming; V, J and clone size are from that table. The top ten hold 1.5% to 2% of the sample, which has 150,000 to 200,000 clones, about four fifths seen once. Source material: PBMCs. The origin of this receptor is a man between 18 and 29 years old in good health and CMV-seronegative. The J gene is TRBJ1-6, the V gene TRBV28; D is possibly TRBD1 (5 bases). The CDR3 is CASSLGQDNSPLHF. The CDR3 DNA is TGTGCCAGCAGTTTAGGACAAGATAATTCACCCCTCCACTTT.